Listed below are T cell receptor beta chains from one sample, sequenced in a study of CD8 T cells in ankylosing spondylitis. TCRdb re-called the 5' RACE reads with MiXCR, one entry per CDR3 protein. Of 40,000 or so distinct CDR3 sequences in the sample, approximately 11% were seen once. The sequencing sample was made of blood, either unsorted or a sorted T cell fraction (not recorded which). The receptors were gathered from a male donor with ankylosing spondylitis or in good health (not recorded which). Both conserved end residues are part of each CDR3. D genes are given only for firm matches. Where a row states a size, it is once, few, many or the class of an expanded clone; other rows omit it.

TRBJ1-5,.,TRBV12-3/TRBV12-4,many,TGTGCCAGCAGTTTACGGTCAGGTATAACGCCCCAGCATTTT,CASSLRSGITPQHF
TRBJ1-1,TRBD1,TRBV6-2/TRBV6-3,few,TGTGCCAGCAGTTCGGGGACAGCTGCCATGAACACTGAAGCTTTCTTT,CASSSGTAAMNTEAFF
TRBJ1-4,TRBD1,TRBV5-1,many,TGCGCCAGCAGCTTGGCCGGGACAGCGGATGAAAAACTGTTTTTT,CASSLAGTADEKLFF
TRBJ1-3,.,TRBV29-1,few,TGCAGCGTTGTCCCCTTCTCTGGAAACACCATATATTTT,CSVVPFSGNTIYF
TRBJ2-2,TRBD2,TRBV12-3/TRBV12-4,many,TGTGCCAGTTCACCCCTTACTAGCGTCACCGGGGAGCTGTTTTTT,CASSPLTSVTGELFF
TRBJ1-1,.,TRBV3-1,few,TGTGCCAGCAGCCAAGCCGGTGGCACTGAAGCTTTCTTT,CASSQAGGTEAFF
TRBJ2-5,TRBD1,TRBV27,.,TGTGCCAGCAGTTCCTGGACAGGTGGGGAGACCCAGTACTTC,CASSSWTGGETQYF
TRBJ2-5,TRBD2,TRBV29-1,.,TGCAGCCATCTGCGGGGGGACCAAGAGACCCAGTACTTC,CSHLRGDQETQYF
TRBJ2-2,.,TRBV18,.,TGTGCCAGCTCACCACCGGACAGGAACACCGGGGAGCTGTTTTTT,CASSPPDRNTGELFF
TRBJ2-7,.,TRBV5-1,.,TGCGCCAGCAGCTTGGGACAGGTTAACGAGCAGTACTTC,CASSLGQVNEQYF
TRBJ2-7,TRBD1,TRBV6-5,many,TGTGCCAGCAGTTACGGGTCGAGAGGGGGCTTATACGAGCAGTACTTC,CASSYGSRGGLYEQYF
TRBJ1-1,.,TRBV7-9,few,TGTGCCAGCAGCTCCCTCCGGGGCCAGAACACTGAAGCTTTCTTT,CASSSLRGQNTEAFF
TRBJ2-7,.,TRBV3-1,many,TGTGCCAGCAGCCAACCCGGGACTGGAACCTACGAGCAGTACTTC,CASSQPGTGTYEQYF
TRBJ2-7,.,TRBV7-2,.,TGTGCCAGCAGCTTAGGCGCCCAAAGGGACTACGAGCAGTACTTC,CASSLGAQRDYEQYF
TRBJ2-7,TRBD1,TRBV12-3/TRBV12-4,many,TGTGCCAGCAGGCCCCGGGACAGGGGGTCCGAGCAGTACTTC,CASRPRDRGSEQYF
TRBJ2-7,.,TRBV5-1,many,TGCGCCAGCAGCTTGATGTCTAGGGGGGACGAGCAGTACTTC,CASSLMSRGDEQYF
TRBJ2-5,.,TRBV20-1,many,TGCAGTGCTAGACCCGGACATCCCTCGGAGACCCAGTACTTC,CSARPGHPSETQYF
TRBJ2-1,TRBD2,TRBV28,.,TGTGCCAGCAGTTGGGATCTCTTAGCGGGGGGGCAGGATGAGCAGTTCTTC,CASSWDLLAGGQDEQFF
TRBJ1-6,.,TRBV7-8,many,TGTGCCAGCATACGGGGGGCCGAAACCTCCTCACCCCTCCACTTT,CASIRGAETSSPLHF
TRBJ1-1,.,TRBV3-1,few,TGTGCCAGCAGCGTGACAAAGAACACTGAAGCTTTCTTT,CASSVTKNTEAFF
TRBJ1-1,.,TRBV6-1,many,TGTGCCAGCAGATTCAAAAACATTGACACTGAAGCTTTCTTT,CASRFKNIDTEAFF
TRBJ2-2,.,TRBV6-5,many,TGTGCCAGCAGTTCCCGACCTCTAGCGAACACCGGGGAGCTGTTTTTT,CASSSRPLANTGELFF
TRBJ1-1,.,TRBV18,few,TGTGCCAGCTCACCACCGGGGGGGCAGAGAAGGGCTGAAGCTTTCTTT,CASSPPGGQRRAEAFF
TRBJ1-5,.,TRBV28,many,TGTGCCAGCAGTTTAATCCCAGGGGCTAATCAGCCCCAGCATTTT,CASSLIPGANQPQHF
TRBJ2-7,.,TRBV5-6,many,TGTGCCAGCAGCTTGGGAATCCGCGAGCAGTACTTC,CASSLGIREQYF
TRBJ2-3,.,TRBV4-2,.,TGTGCCAGCAGCCAAAACACAGATACGCAGTATTTT,CASSQNTDTQYF
TRBJ1-1,.,TRBV2,few,TGTGCCAGCAAGGAGACCACTGAAGCTTTCTTT,CASKETTEAFF
TRBJ2-7,.,TRBV11-2,few,TGTGCCAGCAGCTTAGCGGGACGGCGGGGCGAGCAGTACTTC,CASSLAGRRGEQYF
TRBJ1-6,.,TRBV4-2,many,TGTGCCAGCAGCCAGTACATAAGCCAGGGGCACGTCGATTCACCCCTCCACTTT,CASSQYISQGHVDSPLHF
TRBJ1-2,.,TRBV7-9,.,TGTGCCAGCAGCCTTGACAGAGATGGCTACACCTTC,CASSLDRDGYTF
TRBJ1-6,.,TRBV19,.,TGTGCCAGTAGTATAGACCCACAGGGAGAGGTCTATAATTCACCCCTCCACTTT,CASSIDPQGEVYNSPLHF
TRBJ2-5,TRBD1,TRBV5-1,few,TGCGCCAGCAGCGGATTACAGGGGTCCCAAGAGACCCAGTACTTC,CASSGLQGSQETQYF
TRBJ1-6,.,TRBV10-3,many,TGTGCCATCAGTGAGTCGATACAGGCCTATAATTCACCCCTCCACTTT,CAISESIQAYNSPLHF
TRBJ2-3,TRBD1,TRBV11-3,.,TGTGCCAGCAGCTTCCACAAGCCAGGGGGAACAGATACGCAGTATTTT,CASSFHKPGGTDTQYF
TRBJ1-6,TRBD1,TRBV28,many,TGTGCCAGCAGTTCACCGACAGGGGATCACTCACCCCTCCACTTT,CASSSPTGDHSPLHF
TRBJ1-2,.,TRBV7-2,.,TGTGCCAGCAGCTTAGGGGGCTCCAACTATGGCTACACCTTC,CASSLGGSNYGYTF
TRBJ2-1,.,TRBV6-1,many,TGTGCCAGTTCGCTAGCCCCCTACAATGAGCAGTTCTTC,CASSLAPYNEQFF
TRBJ2-5,TRBD1,TRBV2,many,TGTGCCAGCAGCCGGGACAGGTCACAAGAGACCCAGTACTTC,CASSRDRSQETQYF
TRBJ2-5,TRBD1,TRBV18,.,TGTGCCAGCTCACCAAGGGGGCCTCCTTCTGAAGAGACCCAGTACTTC,CASSPRGPPSEETQYF
TRBJ2-3,.,TRBV6-6,.,TGTGTCAGCAGTCACAGCGGATCTAGCACAGATACGCAGTATTTT,CVSSHSGSSTDTQYF
TRBJ1-1,.,TRBV5-1,.,TGCGCCAGCAGCTTGTGGGCAGCCCGCGAAGCTTTCTTT,CASSLWAAREAFF
TRBJ1-1,.,TRBV12-3/TRBV12-4,many,TGTGCCAGCGCCCAGCGAAACACTGAAGCTTTCTTT,CASAQRNTEAFF